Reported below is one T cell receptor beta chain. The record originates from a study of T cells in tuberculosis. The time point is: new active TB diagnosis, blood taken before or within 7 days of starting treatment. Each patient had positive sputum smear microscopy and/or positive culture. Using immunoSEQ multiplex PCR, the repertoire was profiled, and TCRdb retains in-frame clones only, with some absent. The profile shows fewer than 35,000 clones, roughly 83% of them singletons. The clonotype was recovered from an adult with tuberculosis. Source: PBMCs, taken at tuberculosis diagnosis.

The CDR3 coding sequence is TGTGCCAGCAGCGTAACTAGCGGGGGGGCCTTGACAGATACGCAGTATTTT. It encodes CASSVTSGGALTDTQYF. The gene calls are TRBV9 and TRBJ2-3, with 13 positions matching TRBD2. Germline V gene data show CDR1 as SGDLS and CDR2 as YYNGEE. J lost 3 bases, V lost 1 base, and 5 bases had no gene match. The CDR3 is 17 amino acids.